Included here is one T cell receptor (beta chain) sequence, with context. This clone appeared once. What this receptor recognizes is not known. Per-nucleotide qualities are absent, and no much larger clonotype sits a single base away. The source of the sample is a study of blood T cell repertoires in COVID-19 (dated by TCRdb to 2019 to 2021). General notes on the study: Samples covering the acute and convalescent phases of COVID-19 were provided by collaborators in the United States, Italy and Spain. The prospective study material was composed of cDNA or gDNA derived from T cells, B-cell-depleted T cells, or PBMCs. Subjects who had been exposed to COVID-19, were actively infected with it, or had recovered from it provided the deeply sampled blood TCRbeta repertoires that made up the dataset. The repertoires were made available in a free public database intended to serve as a resource for research on the immune response to SARS-CoV-2. The samples were drawn from two sources: the first 160 participants of the ongoing ImmuneRACE study, and 1,200 or so subjects contributed by 6 global collaborators. The sample metadata nearly always contained a de-identified subject ID, COVID-19 status, age in years and sex. Where HLA class I and class II types were available, the types were taken from metadata supplied by the sample provider, not from assay-based typing.

Overall study results and their limits: The amount of clinical and demographic metadata varied by source and participant and was provided uncurated.

The immunoSEQ Assay, a bias-controlled multiplex PCR, was used to amplify TCRbeta CDR3 regions from genomic DNA. The original pipeline was this. The number of nucleated cells in each sample was estimated by amplification of reference gene primers within the assay. To quantify the absolute abundance of each unique TCRbeta CDR3 rearrangement, sequence reads were collapsed and filtered. For each sample, productive Simpson clonality was calculated as the square root of Simpson's diversity index over productive rearrangements. TCRdb re-hosts the immuneACCESS table, in-frame sequences only. Its copies lack some clones; in the studies checked, an unresolved V gene accounts for under half of them, and the cause for the rest is not known. V, J and clone size were drawn from that table, and D and trimming were deduced from the DNA. Counted in this sample were just over 150,000 clones; around 80% of them appeared once. 9.8% of the sample rests with the top ten.

Whole blood was collected in K2EDTA tubes by collaborating institutions according to the institutions' own protocols. For TCRbeta analysis, collaborators shipped samples as frozen whole blood, isolated PBMCs, or DNA extracted from either of those sample types. Ends trimmed: V by 3 bases, J by 0 bases; bases unmatched to a gene: 3. Sequences SQVTM (CDR1) and ANQGSEA (CDR2) are obtained from the germline V gene. From the cysteine through the phenylalanine, the CDR3 covers 14 amino acids. Only the CDR3 DNA stays, 42 bases, in frame from base 1. The chain links TRBV29-1 with TRBJ2-7; 9 central bases correspond to TRBD1. The source of this sequence is a woman aged 45-60 years with acute or convalescent COVID-19. Sequenced input: peripheral blood. The encoded CDR3 is CSVEGTGFSYEQYF. Here is the DNA: TGCAGCGTTGAGGGGACAGGGTTCTCCTACGAGCAGTACTTC.